Listed below are T cell receptor beta chains from one sample, sequenced in a study of blood T cell repertoires in COVID-19. The data were produced by immunoSEQ multiplex PCR, yet TCRdb's version contains in-frame clones alone and is incomplete. Of some 240,000 clones in the sample, about 86% were seen once. The sequenced sample was PBMCs or T cells enriched from blood (not recorded which). The receptor source for this set is a man under 40 with acute COVID-19. Each CDR3 is given with its conserved first and last residue. A D gene is named only where the DNA matches it firmly. Clone size, where shown, is once, few, many, or a class for clones that have expanded.

cdr3_aa cdr3_nt v_call clone_size j_call d_call
CASSVRASGSLGELFF TGTGCCAGCAGTGTTCGGGCTAGCGGGAGTTTAGGGGAGCTGTTTTTT TRBV6-2/TRBV6-3 - TRBJ2-2 TRBD2
CASSLGRIGELFF TGTGCCAGTAGTCTGGGGCGAATTGGGGAGCTGTTTTTT TRBV19 once TRBJ2-2 -
CASSPQGGIHNEQFF TGTGCCAGCAGCCCACAGGGGGGCATCCACAATGAGCAGTTCTTC TRBV7-9 - TRBJ2-1 TRBD1
CASSLTQLEHEKLFF TGTGCCAGCAGCTTAACGCAGTTGGAGCATGAAAAACTGTTTTTT TRBV3-1/TRBV3-2 few TRBJ1-4 -
CASSNTGRNTEAFF TGTGCCAGCAGTAACACCGGGAGGAACACTGAAGCTTTCTTT TRBV28 - TRBJ1-1 -
CASSSSGSGAAEAFF TGTGCCAGCAGCTCGTCAGGGTCTGGTGCCGCTGAAGCTTTCTTT TRBV11-3 - TRBJ1-1 -
CASSIAPSSGNTIYF TGTGCCAGTAGTATCGCACCGAGCTCTGGAAACACCATATATTTT TRBV19 - TRBJ1-3 -
CASGQEGTGELFF TGTGCCAGTGGACAGGAAGGCACCGGGGAGCTGTTTTTT TRBV24-1 - TRBJ2-2 TRBD1
CASSSYPGEGREQFF TGTGCCAGCAGCTCTTACCCTGGGGAGGGGAGGGAGCAGTTCTTC TRBV7-2 - TRBJ2-1 TRBD2
CASSPTSGTSTLEQFF TGTGCCAGCAGCCCTACTAGCGGGACATCCACTTTAGAGCAGTTCTTC TRBV14 - TRBJ2-1 TRBD2
CATSDHRGRTDTQYF TGTGCCACCAGTGACCACAGGGGGCGCACAGATACGCAGTATTTT TRBV24-1 - TRBJ2-3 TRBD1
CATSRGPKGSGELFF TGTGCCACCAGCAGGGGTCCGAAGGGGTCGGGGGAGCTGTTTTTT TRBV15 - TRBJ2-2 -
CASSPVNLRETQYF TGTGCCAGCAGCCCCGTAAATCTGAGGGAGACCCAGTACTTC TRBV27 once TRBJ2-5 -
CASSERGQGNTGELFF TGTGCCAGCAGTGAAAGAGGACAGGGAAACACCGGGGAGCTGTTTTTT TRBV2 - TRBJ2-2 TRBD1
CASRSQGGVQPQHF TGTGCCAGCAGGTCACAGGGGGGTGTGCAGCCCCAGCATTTT TRBV28 - TRBJ1-5 TRBD1
CASSPAGGSNTGELFF TGTGCCAGCAGTCCAGCGGGAGGGTCGAACACCGGGGAGCTGTTTTTT TRBV27 - TRBJ2-2 TRBD2
CASRVGGWNTEAFF TGTGCCAGTAGAGTAGGGGGATGGAACACTGAAGCTTTCTTT TRBV11-2 - TRBJ1-1 -
CAWSVTGGETQYF TGTGCCTGGAGTGTGACCGGGGGGGAGACCCAGTACTTC TRBV30 - TRBJ2-5 TRBD2
CASSFRRANTGELFF TGTGCCAGCAGTTTTCGAAGAGCGAACACCGGGGAGCTGTTTTTT TRBV6-5 - TRBJ2-2 -
CASSLLQGANVLTF TGTGCTAGCAGCTTATTACAGGGAGCCAACGTCCTGACTTTC TRBV7-7 - TRBJ2-6 -
CASSALQGSAEAFF TGCGCCAGCAGCGCCTTACAGGGAAGCGCTGAAGCTTTCTTT TRBV5-1 - TRBJ1-1 -
CASSYSESYSNQPQHF TGTGCCAGCAGTTACTCGGAGAGCTATAGCAATCAGCCCCAGCATTTT TRBV6-6 - TRBJ1-5 -
CASSEAGTKNYGYTF TGTGCCAGCAGTGAAGCGGGGACAAAGAACTATGGCTACACCTTC TRBV6-1 - TRBJ1-2 -
CSVRTRTNQPQHF TGCAGCGTGCGGACTCGGACGAATCAGCCCCAGCATTTT TRBV29-1 many TRBJ1-5 -
CASSLDFRGEAFF TGTGCCAGCAGCTTAGATTTCAGGGGGGAAGCTTTCTTT TRBV7-2 - TRBJ1-1 TRBD1
CSARGTYEAFF TGCAGTGCTAGGGGGACTTATGAAGCTTTCTTT TRBV20-1 - TRBJ1-1 -
CASSLGRQAPLHF TGTGCCAGCAGTTTGGGCCGGCAAGCTCCCCTCCACTTT TRBV12-3/TRBV12-4 few TRBJ1-6 -
CASRRDTGELFF TGTGCCAGCAGGAGGGACACCGGGGAGCTGTTTTTT TRBV6-5 - TRBJ2-2 -
CASQSEGLNTGELFF TGTGCCAGTCAGAGCGAGGGCCTGAACACCGGGGAGCTGTTTTTT TRBV28 once TRBJ2-2 -
CASSVDGGGRANEQFF TGTGCCAGCAGCGTAGATGGCGGGGGAAGAGCCAATGAGCAGTTCTTC TRBV9 - TRBJ2-1 TRBD2
CASRLDRSSYNEQFF TGTGCCAGCAGATTAGACAGGAGCTCCTACAATGAGCAGTTCTTC TRBV6-5 few TRBJ2-1 -
CATRGGRGGTHNEQFF TGTGCCACCAGGGGTGGACGGGGGGGGACGCACAATGAGCAGTTCTTC TRBV15 - TRBJ2-1 TRBD2
CASSGGLAGVGGTDTQYF TGTGCCAGCAGCGGAGGACTAGCGGGAGTAGGAGGCACAGATACGCAGTATTTT TRBV5-4 once TRBJ2-3 TRBD2